These 23 T cell receptor beta chains originate from one sample sequenced in a study of T cells in tumors after PD-1 blockade. Produced via immunoSEQ multiplex PCR; TCRdb's table is partial and in-frame only. The repertoire holds fewer than 25,000 clones, with about 82% as singletons. Sequences were derived from PBMCs, sampled after anti-PD-1 treatment. Every receptor here comes from a human donor with basal cell carcinoma.

The chain is built from TRBV25-1 and TRBJ2-5; D uncertain. V was cut by 5 bases and J by 0 bases, with 13 bases left in between. The CDR3 extends over 15 amino acids. Germline V gene data show CDR1 as MGHDK and CDR2 as SYGVNS. The CDR3 sequence: CASSQGLGYQETQYF. The CDR3, as DNA: TGTGCCAGCAGTCAAGGCCTCGGGTACCAAGAGACCCAGTACTTC.

This clone was observed a few times. This sequence joins TRBV3-1 (or the pseudogene TRBV3-2) and TRBJ1-6, with D hard to call. The V gene's germline CDR1 is LGHDT and CDR2 YNNKEL (reference sequence). Trimming removed 0 bases at V and 8 bases at J, with 26 bases between. This CDR3 comprises 20 residues. The CDR3 nucleotides are TGTGCCAGCAGCCAAGATTCCCCGTCCTGGGGAGATACTGCCGATTCACCCCTCCACTTT. It translates to CASSQDSPSWGDTADSPLHF.

The rearrangement links TRBV30 to TRBJ2-1; tentative D call: TRBD2 (6 bases). The CDR3 has 13 residues. V was cut by 0 bases and J by 9 bases, with 12 bases left in between. Germline CDR1 is GTSNPN and CDR2 is SVGIG (reference sequence). CDR3 sequence: CAWSVGGIGEQFF. In nucleotides, the CDR3 is TGTGCCTGGAGTGTGGGGGGTATAGGTGAGCAGTTCTTC.

The rearrangement joins TRBV6-5 to TRBJ1-5; no definite D call. CDR1 MNHEY and CDR2 SVGAGI come from the germline V gene. This CDR3 is built from 13 residues. Trimming cost V 6 bases and J 7 bases, with 13 bases left between them. CDR3 region: CASSAPGEQPQHF. The CDR3 DNA reads as TGTGCCAGCAGCGCTCCGGGTGAGCAGCCCCAGCATTTT.

This rearrangement joins TRBV7-9 to TRBJ2-1, with D perhaps given as TRBD1 or TRBD2 (6 bases each). V was shortened by 2 bases and J by 3 bases, with 14 bases between the two germline ends. The length of the CDR3 is 16 residues. Germline CDR1 and CDR2: SEHNR and FQNEAQ (reference sequence). The CDR3 nucleotides read TGTGCCAGCAGCTTAAGGGGGGCAGGGCACTACAATGAGCAGTTCTTC. It is translated as CASSLRGAGHYNEQFF.

The rearrangement uses TRBV6-5 and TRBJ2-6; no firm D call. The germline CDR1 and CDR2 sequences are MNHEY and SVGAGI. Trimming removed 6 bases from V and 5 bases from J, with 11 bases in between. This CDR3 region has 14 residues. The CDR3, as DNA: TGTGCCAGCAGGGGCCCTACCTGGGCCAACGTCCTGACTTTC. It codes for CASRGPTWANVLTF.

The chain couples TRBV3-1 (or the pseudogene TRBV3-2) to TRBJ2-4; D unresolved. The V gene's germline CDR1 is LGHDT and CDR2 YNNKEL (reference sequence). The ends were cut back, 0 bases at V and 15 bases at J, with 9 bases in the middle. This CDR3 is built from 11 residues. CDR3 in DNA: TGTGCCAGCAGCCAAGATGGACGCATGTACTTC. It codes for CASSQDGRMYF.

The rearrangement joins TRBV27 to TRBJ1-5, with 9 positions matching TRBD1. Per germline, CDR1 MNHEY and CDR2 SMNVEV (reference sequence). V shed 2 bases, J shed 3 bases, and the junction held 11 bases outside the gene matches. The CDR3 runs 18 residues. CDR3 protein: CASSLGWGQGSVNQPQHF. CDR3 DNA: TGTGCCAGCAGTTTAGGCTGGGGACAGGGTTCGGTCAATCAGCCCCAGCATTTT.

This rearrangement joins TRBV9 to TRBJ2-2; TRBD2 might be the D (6 bases). Germline V CDR1 and CDR2: SGDLS, YYNGEE. The CDR3 spans 15 residues. The V and J ends lost 1 base and 5 bases respectively, with 12 bases between them. CDR3 sequence reads: CASSVSAGRTGELFF. As DNA, the CDR3 is TGTGCCAGCAGCGTATCCGCGGGGAGGACCGGGGAGCTGTTTTTT.

The chain links TRBV7-6 to TRBJ2-2; D call uncertain. V was shortened by 6 bases and J by 3 bases, with 14 bases between the two germline ends. CDR1 is SGHVS, CDR2 FNYEAQ, per germline. This CDR3 comprises 15 residues. The CDR3, as DNA: TGTGCCAGCAGGGGTTCGGGCATTGACACCGGGGAGCTGTTTTTT. Translating it yields CASRGSGIDTGELFF.

V gene TRBV5-4 combines with J gene TRBJ2-3; 8 positions match TRBD2. Germline CDR1 and CDR2: SGHNT and YYREEE (reference sequence). V lost 3 bases, J lost 2 bases, and 5 bases stayed unmatched. This CDR3 is built from 15 residues. The CDR3 DNA sequence: TGTGCCAGCAGCTCCGGGACTAGGAACACAGATACGCAGTATTTT. It codes for CASSSGTRNTDTQYF.

The chain joins TRBV10-1 to TRBJ2-1; TRBD1 might be the D (6 bases). The V and J ends lost 2 bases and 0 bases respectively, with 11 bases between them. The CDR3 contains 16 residues. Germline V gene lookup returns CDR1 WNHNN and CDR2 SYGVQD (reference sequence). For the CDR3, the DNA is TGCGCCAGCAGTGAGACACAGGGCCCCTCCTACAATGAGCAGTTCTTC. Translated: CASSETQGPSYNEQFF.

The gene calls are TRBV9 and TRBJ2-2; 8 bases are a match to TRBD2. The trim removed 1 base at V and 1 base at J, leaving 3 bases unmatched. The CDR3 is made up of 16 amino acids. Germline CDR1 SGDLS, CDR2 YYNGEE. Written as DNA, the CDR3 is TGTGCCAGCAGCGTACGTCTAGCGGGGAACACCGGGGAGCTGTTTTTT. It codes for CASSVRLAGNTGELFF.

V gene TRBV5-5 combines with J gene TRBJ2-3, with 10 positions matching TRBD2. The V gene end was trimmed by 7 bases and the J gene end by 6 bases; junction bases not matched to a gene: 11. The germline V gene encodes CDR1 SGHKS and CDR2 YYEKEE (reference sequence). This CDR3 comprises 15 residues. The CDR3 loop is CASQRTSGTRDTQYF. CDR3 DNA: TGTGCCAGCCAAAGGACTAGCGGTACCCGGGATACGCAGTATTTT. Complete variable domain (other parts from reference TRBV5-5 and TRBJ2-3): DAGVTQSPTHLIKTRGQQVTLRCSPISGHKSVSWYQQVLGQGPQFIFQYYEKEERGRGNFPDRFSARQFPNYSSELNVNALLLGDSALYLCASQRTSGTRDTQYFGPGTRLTVL.

In its sample, this clone was seen a few times. The V gene is TRBV5-1, the J gene TRBJ1-4, with D uncertain. CDR1 and CDR2 from the germline V gene are SGHRS and YFSETQ. This CDR3 is 13 amino acids long. V lost 3 bases and J 7 bases, leaving 10 bases between the germline ends. The CDR3 bases are TGCGCCAGCAGCTCCCCAAACACTGAAAAACTGTTTTTT. As protein: CASSSPNTEKLFF.

This chain connects TRBV6-4 to TRBJ1-4, with a weak D call TRBD1 (6 bases). V was shortened by 8 bases and J by 3 bases, with 19 bases between the two germline ends. This CDR3 has 16 amino acids. From germline, CDR1 is MRHNA and CDR2 SNTAGT. In DNA form, the CDR3 reads TGTGCCAGCGGGGGGCCCTTTCCTACTTCTAATGAAAAACTGTTTTTT. Translating it yields CASGGPFPTSNEKLFF.

This chain links TRBV18 with TRBJ2-5; D remains unclear. The CDR3 length is 14 residues. Trimming stripped 6 bases from V and 4 bases from J, with 15 bases between. Per germline, CDR1 KGHSH and CDR2 LQKENI. The CDR3 DNA sequence: TGTGCCAGCTCCCCATTAAGGGATTCAGAGACCCAGTACTTC. This translates into CASSPLRDSETQYF.

The rearrangement links TRBV7-2 to TRBJ2-7; D is ambiguous. Trimming cost V 2 bases and J 3 bases, with 14 bases left between them. This CDR3 is built from 15 residues. Germline assignment: CDR1 SGHTA and CDR2 FQGNSA. The chain's CDR3 is CASSLSVLPNYEQYF. CDR3 in DNA: TGTGCCAGCAGCTTATCAGTCTTACCAAACTACGAGCAGTACTTC. Based on the CDR3 plus reference TRBV7-2 and TRBJ2-7, the full variable domain is GAGVSQSPSNKVTEKGKDVELRCDPISGHTALYWYRQSLGQGLEFLIYFQGNSAPDKSGLPSDRFSAERTGGSVSTLTIQRTQQEDSAVYLCASSLSVLPNYEQYFGPGTRLTVT.

The V gene is TRBV30, the J gene TRBJ1-2; D gene uncertain. The CDR3 has 12 amino acids. Germline V CDR1 and CDR2: GTSNPN, SVGIG (reference sequence). V lost 4 bases to trimming and J lost 5 bases, with 11 bases between them. Here the CDR3 reads CAWKRDEYGYTF. CDR3 in DNA: TGTGCCTGGAAGCGGGATGAGTATGGCTACACCTTC.

The CDR3 region has the DNA TGTGCCAGCAGCGCCAACCTTAGGGGCCATGAGCAGTTCTTC. Translated: CASSANLRGHEQFF. This chain uses TRBV9 with TRBJ2-1, with D possibly being TRBD1 (5 bases). CDR1 is SGDLS, CDR2 YYNGEE, per germline. CDR3 length: 14 amino acids. The ends were cut back, 3 bases at V and 8 bases at J, with 15 bases in the middle.

The chain combines TRBV9 with TRBJ1-2; D is ambiguous. V gave up 3 bases and J gave up 4 bases, with 13 bases separating them. Germline CDR1 and CDR2: SGDLS and YYNGEE. This CDR3 contains 14 residues. The CDR3 spells CASSEPMTFYGYTF. The CDR3 DNA reads TGTGCCAGCAGCGAGCCGATGACATTCTATGGCTACACCTTC.

V gene TRBV5-1 combines with J gene TRBJ1-2; 10 nucleotides match TRBD1. V gave up 2 bases and J gave up 5 bases; unmatched junction bases: 12. The CDR3 length is 17 residues. Germline CDR1 and CDR2: SGHRS and YFSETQ. The CDR3 sequence is CASSLDRDRGQRYGYTF. CDR3 coding DNA: TGCGCCAGCAGCTTAGACCGGGACAGGGGCCAGCGTTATGGCTACACCTTC.

This chain connects TRBV27 to TRBJ2-3; D is tentatively TRBD1 or TRBD2 (5 bases each). V gave up 1 base and J gave up 0 bases, with 17 bases separating them. The CDR3 totals 18 residues. The V gene's germline CDR1 is MNHEY and CDR2 SMNVEV (reference sequence). The CDR3 bases are TGTGCCAGCAGTTTATGGGGCAGGTGGACTTCTAGCACAGATACGCAGTATTTT. Amino acids: CASSLWGRWTSSTDTQYF.